Sequencing of this TCR beta chain was carried out in a study of shared T cell receptors in the human thymus. The method was immunoSEQ multiplex PCR; TCRdb's version includes in-frame clones alone and lacks a portion of them. Counted here are just under 550,000 clones, approximately 80% occurring once; the ten biggest clones make up more than 0.01%. These data were also filed under a second study, of human thymus T cells. That source notes: Healthy Finnish infants undergoing corrective surgery for congenital heart defects were the donors. Resections obtained during corrective heart surgery supplied the thymus tissue. Biased V and J segment usage appeared in thymus and peripheral blood. Thymic TCR repertoires of unrelated people reportedly overlapped highly.

Sequenced sample: thymocytes. The TCR comes from a boy less than two years old with a congenital heart defect.

Here the CDR3 reads CASSVESAENEQFF. CDR3 nucleotides: TGTGCCAGCAGCGTAGAGTCGGCGGAGAATGAGCAGTTCTTC. This sequence joins TRBV9 and TRBJ2-1; D ambiguous. The CDR3 is made up of 14 amino acids. The V end lost 0 bases, the J end lost 7 bases, and 11 bases lay between the germline ends. Germline loops: CDR1 SGDLS, CDR2 YYNGEE.